This is a list of T cell receptor beta chains from one sample in a study of blood T cell repertoires in COVID-19. Repertoires were generated with immunoSEQ multiplex PCR, while TCRdb's copy carries only in-frame clones and drops some. This table has a few hundred thousand clones, approximately 92% appearing once. Sequencing was done on a sample of PBMCs or T cells enriched from blood (not recorded which). The source is a man younger than 45 who had recovered from COVID-19. Each CDR3 is given with its conserved first and last residue. D genes are given only for firm matches. Where a row states a size, it is once, few, many or the class of an expanded clone; other rows omit it.

v_call	j_call	d_call	clone_size	cdr3_aa	cdr3_nt
TRBV7-9	TRBJ1-1	-	-	CASSVSLVSTEAFF	TGTGCCAGCAGTGTTAGTTTGGTGAGCACTGAAGCTTTCTTT
TRBV3-1/TRBV3-2	TRBJ1-1	-	-	CASSQGRAKTEAFF	TGTGCCAGCAGCCAAGGCAGGGCCAAGACTGAAGCTTTCTTT
TRBV20-1	TRBJ2-5	-	-	CSARELETQYF	TGCAGTGCTAGGGAGCTGGAGACCCAGTACTTC
TRBV6-5	TRBJ1-1	-	-	CASRESKNTEAFF	TGTGCCAGCAGAGAGTCGAAGAACACTGAAGCTTTCTTT
TRBV10-1	TRBJ2-7	TRBD2	-	CASSPGLAGVFEQYF	TGCGCCAGCAGTCCCGGACTAGCGGGAGTCTTCGAGCAGTACTTC
TRBV4-1	TRBJ1-1	TRBD1	-	CASSHGQGRFEAFF	TGCGCCAGCAGCCACGGACAGGGGCGGTTTGAAGCTTTCTTT
TRBV7-8	TRBJ1-6	-	-	CASSLSKTNSPLHF	TGTGCCAGCAGCTTAAGCAAAACGAATTCACCCCTCCACTTT
TRBV10-3	TRBJ2-5	TRBD1	-	CAISARGQEETQYF	TGTGCCATCAGTGCCCGGGGACAGGAAGAGACCCAGTACTTC
TRBV2	TRBJ2-7	-	-	CASTTGRYEQYF	TGTGCCAGCACGACAGGGAGGTACGAGCAGTACTTC
TRBV20-1	TRBJ2-7	-	-	CSAETTYEQYF	TGCAGTGCTGAGACTACCTACGAGCAGTACTTC
TRBV10-3	TRBJ2-5	-	once	CAIGRGTPYQETQYF	TGTGCCATCGGTCGCGGGACTCCGTACCAAGAGACCCAGTACTTC
TRBV27	TRBJ2-1	-	-	CASTQRGLAGQNEQFF	TGTGCCAGCACCCAAAGGGGGCTAGCGGGTCAAAATGAGCAGTTCTTC
TRBV24-1	TRBJ1-2	-	-	CATSPQGGQGYTF	TGTGCCACCAGTCCACAGGGAGGGCAAGGCTACACCTTC
TRBV19	TRBJ1-1	-	few	CASISADINTEAFF	TGTGCCAGTATTTCGGCAGACATTAACACTGAAGCTTTCTTT
TRBV5-1	TRBJ1-1	-	-	CASSSGGLEAFF	TGCGCCAGCTCCTCGGGGGGTTTGGAAGCTTTCTTT
TRBV2	TRBJ2-5	TRBD2	-	CASSGGGQGETQYF	TGTGCCAGCAGCGGCGGGGGGCAGGGGGAGACCCAGTACTTC
TRBV6-6	TRBJ1-5	-	-	CASSYGAQPQHF	TGTGCCAGCAGTTACGGGGCCCAGCCCCAGCATTTT